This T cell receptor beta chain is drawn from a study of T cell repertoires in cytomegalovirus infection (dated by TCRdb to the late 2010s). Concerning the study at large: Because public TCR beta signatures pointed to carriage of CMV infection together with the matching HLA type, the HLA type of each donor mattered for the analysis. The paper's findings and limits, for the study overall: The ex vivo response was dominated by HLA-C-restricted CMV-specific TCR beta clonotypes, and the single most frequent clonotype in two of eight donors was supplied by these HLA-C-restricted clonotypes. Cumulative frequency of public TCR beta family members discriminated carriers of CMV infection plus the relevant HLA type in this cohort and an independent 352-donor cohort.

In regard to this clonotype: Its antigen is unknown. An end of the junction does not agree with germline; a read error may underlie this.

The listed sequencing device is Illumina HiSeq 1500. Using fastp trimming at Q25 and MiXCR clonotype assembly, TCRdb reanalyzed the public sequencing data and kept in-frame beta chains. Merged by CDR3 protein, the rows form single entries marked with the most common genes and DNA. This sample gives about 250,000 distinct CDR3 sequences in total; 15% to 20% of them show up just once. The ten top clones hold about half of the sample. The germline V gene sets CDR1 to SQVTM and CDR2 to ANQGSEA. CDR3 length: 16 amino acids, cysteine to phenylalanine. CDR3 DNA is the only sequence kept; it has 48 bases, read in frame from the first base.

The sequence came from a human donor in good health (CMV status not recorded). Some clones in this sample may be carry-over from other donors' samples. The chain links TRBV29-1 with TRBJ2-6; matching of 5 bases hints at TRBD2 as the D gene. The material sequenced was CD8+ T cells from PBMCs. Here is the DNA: TGCAGCGTTGCGAGGGCAGACCCCTCTGGGGTCAACGTCCTGACTTTC. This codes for CSVARADPSGVNVLTF.